The clone carrying this T cell receptor (beta chain) was seen more than once but under ten times. Its antigen is still unknown. The donors were healthy bone marrow donors. 13 Jbeta primers and 60 Vbeta primers were used for the PCR. TCRdb's table, derived via immunoSEQ multiplex PCR, lists solely in-frame clones and lacks some. The profile shows 120,000 to 150,000 clones, 61% of them singletons. This record belongs to a study of cytomegalovirus exposure and HLA in healthy donors. At the level of the study: The early release's HLA-typed donors yielded 78 million or so unique TCRs. Regarding the study as a whole: Later work associated roughly 17,000 TCR beta sequences with HLA alleles at 0.05 false discovery rate. Later analysis demonstrated an association between a missense DCLRE1C variant and TCR beta V- and J-gene trimming.

CDR1 GTSNPN and CDR2 SVGIG come from the germline V gene (reference sequence). The CDR3 loop spans 12 amino acids. The V and J ends lost 3 bases and 0 bases respectively, with 5 bases between them. Sequenced: PBMCs. The receptor was isolated from a male donor in good health and CMV-seronegative. The chain joins TRBV30 to TRBJ2-5; D gene unclear. CDR3 protein: CAWRADQETQYF. In nucleotides, the CDR3 is TGTGCCTGGAGGGCGGACCAAGAGACCCAGTACTTC.